This record concerns one T cell receptor (beta chain) sequence. Its specificity is not known. The authors amplified TCR beta CDR3 regions, and they did so from RNA transcripts for repertoire sequencing. The authors performed first-round RT-PCR with HTBI primers and then a second-round multiplex PCR. TCRdb re-called the multiplex PCR reads through MiXCR, storing one row per CDR3 protein. The table lists a few hundred thousand distinct CDR3 sequences, about two fifths of them singletons. This sample was included in a study of Graves' ophthalmopathy and Graves' hyperthyroidism. This CDR3 is 18 amino acids long. Germline CDR1 reads SGHKS; CDR2 reads YYEKEE (reference sequence). Hyperthyroidism patients had new diagnoses, durations under 2 months, and ages of 18 to 65. Whole-study results and caveats: The model predicted ophthalmopathy progression with about 71% sensitivity and approximately 72% specificity.

V and J are TRBV5-5 and TRBJ2-7, with 16 bases that match TRBD2. The J call may be incorrect, as the DNA end agrees better with TRBJ2-1. Material for sequencing was peripheral blood or thyroid tissue (not recorded which). The source of this sequence is an adult man with Graves' hyperthyroidism. CDR3 in amino acids: CASSGPGLAGGPANEQFF. The CDR3 region has the DNA TGTGCCAGCAGCGGCCCGGGACTAGCGGGAGGGCCCGCAAATGAGCAGTTCTTC.